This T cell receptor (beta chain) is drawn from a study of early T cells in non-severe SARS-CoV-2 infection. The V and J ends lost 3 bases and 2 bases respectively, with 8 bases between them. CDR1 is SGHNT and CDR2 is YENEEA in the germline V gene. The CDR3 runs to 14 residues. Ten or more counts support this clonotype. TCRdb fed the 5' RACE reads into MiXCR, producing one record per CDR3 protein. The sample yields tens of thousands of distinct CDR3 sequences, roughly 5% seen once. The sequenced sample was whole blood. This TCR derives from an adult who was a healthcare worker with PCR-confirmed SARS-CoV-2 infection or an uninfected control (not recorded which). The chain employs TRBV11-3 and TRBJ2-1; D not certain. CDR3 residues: CASSFTNAYNEQFF. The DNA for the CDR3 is TGTGCCAGCAGCTTCACTAATGCCTACAATGAGCAGTTCTTC.